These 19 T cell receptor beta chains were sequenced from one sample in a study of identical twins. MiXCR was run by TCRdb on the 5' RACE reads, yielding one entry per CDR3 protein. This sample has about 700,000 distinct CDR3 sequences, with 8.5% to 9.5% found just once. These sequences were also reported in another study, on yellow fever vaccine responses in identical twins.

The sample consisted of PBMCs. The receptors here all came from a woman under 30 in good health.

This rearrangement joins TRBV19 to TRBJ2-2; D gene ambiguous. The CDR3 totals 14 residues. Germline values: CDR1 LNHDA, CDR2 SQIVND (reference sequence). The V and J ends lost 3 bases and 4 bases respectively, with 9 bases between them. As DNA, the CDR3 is TGTGCCAGTAGTATTGGCAGAATCACCGGGGAGCTGTTTTTT. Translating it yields CASSIGRITGELFF.

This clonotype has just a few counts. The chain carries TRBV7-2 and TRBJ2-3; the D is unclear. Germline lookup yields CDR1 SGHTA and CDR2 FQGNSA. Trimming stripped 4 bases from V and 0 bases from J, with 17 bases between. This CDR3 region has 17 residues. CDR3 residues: CASSSFYSPASTDTQYF. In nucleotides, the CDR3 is TGTGCCAGCAGCTCCTTCTACTCCCCCGCTAGCACAGATACGCAGTATTTT.

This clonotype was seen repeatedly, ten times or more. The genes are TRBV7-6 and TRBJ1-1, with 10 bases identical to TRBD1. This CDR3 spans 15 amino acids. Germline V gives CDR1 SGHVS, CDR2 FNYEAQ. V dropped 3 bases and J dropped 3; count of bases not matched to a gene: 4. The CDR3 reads CASSLGGTGDTEAFF. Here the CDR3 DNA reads TGTGCCAGCAGCTTGGGCGGGACAGGGGACACTGAAGCTTTCTTT.

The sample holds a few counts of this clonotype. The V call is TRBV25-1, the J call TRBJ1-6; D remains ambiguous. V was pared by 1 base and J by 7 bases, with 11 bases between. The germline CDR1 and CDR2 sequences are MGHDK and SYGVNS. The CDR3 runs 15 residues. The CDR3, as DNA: TGTGCCAGCAGTGAATTGATAACTACGAATTCACCCCTCCACTTT. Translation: CASSELITTNSPLHF.

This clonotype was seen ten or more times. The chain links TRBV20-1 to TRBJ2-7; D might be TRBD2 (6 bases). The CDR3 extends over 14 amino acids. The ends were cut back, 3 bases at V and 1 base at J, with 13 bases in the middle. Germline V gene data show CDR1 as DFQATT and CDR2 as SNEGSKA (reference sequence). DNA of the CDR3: TGCAGTGCTAGCCGGGACTTAGCATCCTACGAGCAGTACTTC. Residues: CSASRDLASYEQYF.

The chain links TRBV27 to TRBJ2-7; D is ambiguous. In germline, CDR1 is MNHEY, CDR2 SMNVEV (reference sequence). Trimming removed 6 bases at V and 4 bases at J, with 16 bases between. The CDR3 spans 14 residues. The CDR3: CASRPPQEGYEQYF. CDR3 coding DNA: TGTGCCAGCAGACCACCTCAGGAAGGTTACGAGCAGTACTTC.

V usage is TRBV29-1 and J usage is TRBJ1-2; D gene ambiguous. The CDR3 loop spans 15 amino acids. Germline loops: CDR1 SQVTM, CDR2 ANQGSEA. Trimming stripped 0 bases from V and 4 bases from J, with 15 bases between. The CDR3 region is CSVEDRGQDPYGYTF. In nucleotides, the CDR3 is TGCAGCGTTGAAGATCGTGGCCAGGACCCCTATGGCTACACCTTC.

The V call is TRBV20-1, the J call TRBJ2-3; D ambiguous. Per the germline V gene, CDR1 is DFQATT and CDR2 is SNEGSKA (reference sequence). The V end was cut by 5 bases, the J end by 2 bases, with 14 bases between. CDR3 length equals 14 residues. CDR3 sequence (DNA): TGCAGTGCTCCCAGGACCGGCCCCACAGATACGCAGTATTTT. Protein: CSAPRTGPTDTQYF.

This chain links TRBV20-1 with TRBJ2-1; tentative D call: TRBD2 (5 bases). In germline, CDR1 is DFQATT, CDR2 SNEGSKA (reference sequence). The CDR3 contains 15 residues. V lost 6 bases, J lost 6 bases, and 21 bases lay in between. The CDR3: CSAPRSVPGFNEQFF. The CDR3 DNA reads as TGCAGTGCGCCCAGATCGGTCCCGGGGTTCAATGAGCAGTTCTTC.

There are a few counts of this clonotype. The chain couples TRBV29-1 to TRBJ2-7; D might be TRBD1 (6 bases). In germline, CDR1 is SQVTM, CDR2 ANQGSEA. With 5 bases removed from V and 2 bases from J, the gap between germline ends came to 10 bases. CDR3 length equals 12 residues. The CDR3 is CSVNEGAYEQYF. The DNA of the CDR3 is TGCAGCGTTAATGAGGGGGCCTACGAGCAGTACTTC.

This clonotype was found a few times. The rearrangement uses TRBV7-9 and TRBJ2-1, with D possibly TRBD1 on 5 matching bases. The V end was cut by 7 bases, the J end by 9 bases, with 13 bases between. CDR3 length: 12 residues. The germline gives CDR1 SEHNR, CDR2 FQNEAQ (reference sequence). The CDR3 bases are TGTGCCAGCAACCTATGGGGCACTGAGCAGTTCTTC. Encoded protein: CASNLWGTEQFF.

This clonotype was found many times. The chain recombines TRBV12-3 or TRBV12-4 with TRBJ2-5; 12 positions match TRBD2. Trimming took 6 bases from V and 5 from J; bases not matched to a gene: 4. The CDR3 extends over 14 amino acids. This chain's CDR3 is CASRRLAGDETQYF. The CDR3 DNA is TGTGCCAGCAGAAGACTAGCGGGAGACGAGACCCAGTACTTC.

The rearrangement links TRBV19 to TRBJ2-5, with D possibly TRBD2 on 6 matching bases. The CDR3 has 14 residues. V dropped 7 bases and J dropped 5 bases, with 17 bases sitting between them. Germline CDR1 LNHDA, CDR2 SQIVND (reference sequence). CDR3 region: CASNSRRGLETQYF. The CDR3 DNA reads TGTGCCAGTAACTCCCGACGGGGACTGGAGACCCAGTACTTC.

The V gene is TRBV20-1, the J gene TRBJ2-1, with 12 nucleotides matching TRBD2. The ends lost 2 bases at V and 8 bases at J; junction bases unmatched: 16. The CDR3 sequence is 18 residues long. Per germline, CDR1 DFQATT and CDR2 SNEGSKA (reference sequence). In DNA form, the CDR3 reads TGCAGTGCTAGATATATCAGGACTAGCGGGAAACTAATATATGAGCAGTTCTTC. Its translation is CSARYIRTSGKLIYEQFF.

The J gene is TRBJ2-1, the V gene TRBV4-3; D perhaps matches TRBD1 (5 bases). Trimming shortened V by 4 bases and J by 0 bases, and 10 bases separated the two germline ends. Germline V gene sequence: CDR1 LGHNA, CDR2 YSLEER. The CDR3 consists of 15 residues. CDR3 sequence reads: CASSLDKSSYNEQFF. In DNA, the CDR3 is TGCGCCAGCAGCCTGGACAAGAGCTCCTACAATGAGCAGTTCTTC.

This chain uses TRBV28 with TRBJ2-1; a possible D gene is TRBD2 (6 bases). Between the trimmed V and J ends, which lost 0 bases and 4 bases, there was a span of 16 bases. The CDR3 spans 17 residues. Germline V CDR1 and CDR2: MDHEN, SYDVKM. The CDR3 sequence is CASSLWDRGGLYNEQFF. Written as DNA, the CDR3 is TGTGCCAGCAGTTTATGGGACCGGGGAGGCCTTTACAATGAGCAGTTCTTC. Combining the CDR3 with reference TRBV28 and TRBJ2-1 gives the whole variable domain DVKVTQSSRYLVKRTGEKVFLECVQDMDHENMFWYRQDPGLGLRLIYFSYDVKMKEKGDIPEGYSVSREKKERFSLILESASTNQTSMYLCASSLWDRGGLYNEQFFGPGTRLTVL.

DNA for the CDR3: TGTGCCAGCAGCCAAGATAGGGACTCCTACGAGCAGTACTTC. Amino acid sequence: CASSQDRDSYEQYF. This rearrangement joins TRBV4-2 to TRBJ2-7; D is uncertain. Trimming pared 0 bases from V and 0 bases from J, leaving 6 bases between. The CDR3 extends over 14 amino acids. CDR1 is LGHNA, CDR2 YNFKEQ, per germline.

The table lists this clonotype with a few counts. The CDR3, as DNA: TGTGCCAGCAGCTCGGACAGGGACGACTATGGCTACACCTTC. Protein product: CASSSDRDDYGYTF. The chain carries TRBV11-2 and TRBJ1-2; 8 positions agree with TRBD1. The germline V gene encodes CDR1 SGHAT and CDR2 FQNNGV. Trimming at V came to 4 bases and at J to 3 bases, leaving 4 bases not matched to a gene. The CDR3 sequence is 14 residues long.

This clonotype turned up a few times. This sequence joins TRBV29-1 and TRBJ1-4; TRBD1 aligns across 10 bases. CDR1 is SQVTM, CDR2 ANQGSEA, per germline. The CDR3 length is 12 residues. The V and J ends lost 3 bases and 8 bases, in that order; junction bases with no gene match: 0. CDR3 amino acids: CSVEGQGEKLFF. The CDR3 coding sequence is TGCAGCGTTGAGGGACAGGGGGAAAAACTGTTTTTT.